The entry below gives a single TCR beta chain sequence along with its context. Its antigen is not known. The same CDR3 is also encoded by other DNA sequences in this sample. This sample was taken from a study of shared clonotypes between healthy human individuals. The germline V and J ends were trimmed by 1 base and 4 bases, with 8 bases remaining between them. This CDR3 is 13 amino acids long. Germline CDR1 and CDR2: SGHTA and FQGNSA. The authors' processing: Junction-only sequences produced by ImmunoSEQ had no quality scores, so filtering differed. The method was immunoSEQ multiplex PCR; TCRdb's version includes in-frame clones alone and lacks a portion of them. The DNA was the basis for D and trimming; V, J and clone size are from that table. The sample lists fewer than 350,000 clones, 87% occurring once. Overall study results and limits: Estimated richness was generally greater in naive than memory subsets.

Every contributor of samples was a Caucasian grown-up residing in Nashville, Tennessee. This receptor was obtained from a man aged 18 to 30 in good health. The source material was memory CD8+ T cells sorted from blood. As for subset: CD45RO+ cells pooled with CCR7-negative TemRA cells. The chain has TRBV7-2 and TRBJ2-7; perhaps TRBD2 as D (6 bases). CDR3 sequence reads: CASSLVGGYEQYF. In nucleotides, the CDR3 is TGTGCCAGCAGCTTAGTGGGGGGATACGAGCAGTACTTC.